This TCR beta chain was identified during a study of blood T cell repertoires in COVID-19. Study context: Material from acute and convalescent COVID-19 was sourced from the United States, Italy and Spain.

This clone was seen a single time. Here immunoSEQ multiplex PCR was the method, and the copy in TCRdb shows in-frame clones only, minus some. The data hold some 450,000 clones, with 88% observed a single time. The Seattle patients joined while their infection was active and were tracked longitudinally afterward. The ends were cut back, 3 bases at V and 9 bases at J, with 11 bases in the middle. The CDR3 loop spans 12 amino acids. Germline lookup yields CDR1 MDHEN and CDR2 SYDVKM. The chain joins TRBV28 to TRBJ1-1; D is undetermined. The TCR comes from a woman in her fifties or sixties with COVID-19, enrolled during active disease. The specimen was peripheral blood. The CDR3 region has the DNA TGTGCCAGCAGTTTCGAACAGTTTAAAGCTTTCTTT. It encodes CASSFEQFKAFF.